This TCR beta chain emerged from a study of blood T cell repertoires in COVID-19. Background on the study: Samples taken during acute and convalescent COVID-19 were collected in the United States, Italy and Spain. In each case, the material was cDNA or gDNA derived from T cells, B-cell-depleted T cells, or PBMCs.

The CDR3 totals 11 residues. The germline gives CDR1 DFQATT, CDR2 SNEGSKA (reference sequence). Trimming cost V 1 base and J 11 bases, with 11 bases left between them. As processed by the authors: For nucleated cells, counts were estimated from reference gene primer amplification. Generated by immunoSEQ multiplex PCR, the TCRdb table keeps only in-frame clones and is missing some. V and J calls and clone size come straight from that table; D and trimming were deduced from the DNA. The sample lists a few hundred thousand clones; approximately 85% were seen once. This chain uses TRBV20-1 with TRBJ1-1; D remains unclear. Sequences were obtained from peripheral blood. The TCR originated in a human donor in a cohort sampled during active COVID-19. Here the CDR3 reads CSARAEGDAFF. In DNA form, the CDR3 reads TGCAGTGCTAGAGCGGAGGGAGACGCTTTCTTT.